This TCR beta chain originates from a study of identical twins. Germline lookup yields CDR1 LNHNV and CDR2 YYDKDF (reference sequence). The V end was cut by 3 bases, the J end by 14 bases, with 11 bases between. CDR3 length equals 12 residues. MiXCR, run by TCRdb on the 5' RACE reads, gives a single entry per CDR3 protein. The profile shows under 1 million distinct CDR3 sequences, over 9% of them singletons. These data also formed part of another study, on yellow fever vaccine responses in identical twins.

The origin of this receptor is a woman younger than 35 in good health. The chain has TRBV15 and TRBJ1-6; no firm D call. Sequencing was done on a sample of PBMCs. The CDR3 DNA is TGTGCCACCAGCAGGCTTACCTCGTCCCTCCACTTT. Protein: CATSRLTSSLHF.